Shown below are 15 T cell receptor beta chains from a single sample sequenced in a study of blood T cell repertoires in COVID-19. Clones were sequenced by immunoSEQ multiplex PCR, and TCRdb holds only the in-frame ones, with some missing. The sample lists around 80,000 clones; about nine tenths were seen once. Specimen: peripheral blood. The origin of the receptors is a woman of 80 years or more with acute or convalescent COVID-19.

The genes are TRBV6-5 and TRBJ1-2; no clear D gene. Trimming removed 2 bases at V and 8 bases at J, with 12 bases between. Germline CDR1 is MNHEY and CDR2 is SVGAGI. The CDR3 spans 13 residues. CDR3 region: CASSYPAGDGYTF. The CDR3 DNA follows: TGTGCCAGCAGTTACCCGGCGGGAGACGGCTACACCTTC.

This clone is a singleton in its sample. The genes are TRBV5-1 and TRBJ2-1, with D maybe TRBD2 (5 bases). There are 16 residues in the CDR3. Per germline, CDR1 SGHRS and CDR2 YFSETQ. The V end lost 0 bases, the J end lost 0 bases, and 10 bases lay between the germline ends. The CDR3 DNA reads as TGCGCCAGCAGCTTGGGAGCGGCCCGCTCCTACAATGAGCAGTTCTTC. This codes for CASSLGAARSYNEQFF.

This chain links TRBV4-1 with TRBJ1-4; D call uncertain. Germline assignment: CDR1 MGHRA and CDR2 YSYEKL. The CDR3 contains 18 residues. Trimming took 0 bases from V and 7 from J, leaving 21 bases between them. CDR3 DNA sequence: TGCGCCAGCAGCCAAGATAGGCTGATAGGCGGCTCGGGTGAAAAACTGTTTTTT. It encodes CASSQDRLIGGSGEKLFF.

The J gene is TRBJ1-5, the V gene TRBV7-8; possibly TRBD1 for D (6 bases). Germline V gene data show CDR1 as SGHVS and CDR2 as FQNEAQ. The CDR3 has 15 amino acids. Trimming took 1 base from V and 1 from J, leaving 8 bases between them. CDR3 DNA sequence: TGTGCCAGCAGCTTAGGGACAGACAGCAATCAGCCCCAGCATTTT. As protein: CASSLGTDSNQPQHF.

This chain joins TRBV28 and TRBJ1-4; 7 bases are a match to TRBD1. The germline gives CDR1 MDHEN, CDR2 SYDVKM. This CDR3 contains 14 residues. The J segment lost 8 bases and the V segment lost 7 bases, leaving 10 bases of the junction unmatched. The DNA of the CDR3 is TGTGCCAGCACCTTCGACAGGGATGGCGAAAAACTGTTTTTT. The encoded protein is CASTFDRDGEKLFF.

The CDR3 spells CASSSILDSGAPRRTQYF. CDR3 bases: TGTGCCAGCAGTTCGATACTAGATAGCGGTGCGCCACGGAGGACCCAGTACTTC. The genes are TRBV28 and TRBJ2-5, with D perhaps TRBD2 (6 bases). This CDR3 has 18 amino acids. The germline V gene has CDR1 MDHEN and CDR2 SYDVKM. Trimming stripped 4 bases from V and 7 bases from J, with 28 bases between.

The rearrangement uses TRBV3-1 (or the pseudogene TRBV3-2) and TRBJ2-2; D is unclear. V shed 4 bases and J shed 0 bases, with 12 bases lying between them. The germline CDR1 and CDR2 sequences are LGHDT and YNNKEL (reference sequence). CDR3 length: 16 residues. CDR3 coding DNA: TGTGCCAGCAGCCCCCACGCCAGTTCGAACACCGGGGAGCTGTTTTTT. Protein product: CASSPHASSNTGELFF.

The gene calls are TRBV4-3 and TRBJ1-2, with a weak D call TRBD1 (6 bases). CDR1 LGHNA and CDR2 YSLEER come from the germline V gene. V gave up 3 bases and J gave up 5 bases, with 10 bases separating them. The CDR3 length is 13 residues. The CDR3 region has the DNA TGCGCCAGCAGCCACTTAGGGGGATATGGCTACACCTTC. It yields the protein CASSHLGGYGYTF.

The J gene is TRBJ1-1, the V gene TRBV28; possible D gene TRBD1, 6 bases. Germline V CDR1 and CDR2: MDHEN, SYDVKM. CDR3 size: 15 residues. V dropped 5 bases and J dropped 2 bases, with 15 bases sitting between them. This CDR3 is CASSPGEGVNTEAFF. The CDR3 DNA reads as TGTGCCAGCAGTCCAGGTGAGGGGGTCAACACTGAAGCTTTCTTT.

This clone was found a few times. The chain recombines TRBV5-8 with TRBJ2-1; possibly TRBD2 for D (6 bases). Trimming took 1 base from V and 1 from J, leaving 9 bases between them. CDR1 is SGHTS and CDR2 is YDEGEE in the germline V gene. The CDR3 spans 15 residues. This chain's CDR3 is CASSLRRVSYNEQFF. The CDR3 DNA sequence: TGTGCCAGCAGCTTGAGGAGGGTTTCCTACAATGAGCAGTTCTTC.

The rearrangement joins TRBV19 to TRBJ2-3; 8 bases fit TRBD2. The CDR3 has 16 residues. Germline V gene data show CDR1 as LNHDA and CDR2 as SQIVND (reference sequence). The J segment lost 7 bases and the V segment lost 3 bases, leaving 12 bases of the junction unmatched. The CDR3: CASSIRSLAGGHTQYF. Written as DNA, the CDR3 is TGTGCCAGTAGTATTCGTTCTCTGGCGGGGGGCCATACGCAGTATTTT. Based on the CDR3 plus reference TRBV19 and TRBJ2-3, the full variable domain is DGGITQSPKYLFRKEGQNVTLSCEQNLNHDAMYWYRQDPGQGLRLIYYSQIVNDFQKGDIAEGYSVSREKKESFPLTVTSAQKNPTAFYLCASSIRSLAGGHTQYFGPGTRLTVL.

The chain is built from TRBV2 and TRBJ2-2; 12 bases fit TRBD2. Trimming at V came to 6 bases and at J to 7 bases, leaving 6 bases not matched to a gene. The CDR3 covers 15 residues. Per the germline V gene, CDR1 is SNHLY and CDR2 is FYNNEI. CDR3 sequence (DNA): TGTGCCAGCAGACCACTGACTAGCGGGAGCGGGGAGCTGTTTTTT. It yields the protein CASRPLTSGSGELFF.

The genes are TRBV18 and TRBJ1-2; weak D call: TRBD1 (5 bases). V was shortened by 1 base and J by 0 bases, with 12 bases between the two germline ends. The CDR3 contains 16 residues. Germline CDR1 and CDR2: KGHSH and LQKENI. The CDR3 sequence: CASSPRGGRANYGYTF. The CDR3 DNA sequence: TGTGCCAGCTCACCACGCGGGGGTCGGGCTAACTATGGCTACACCTTC.

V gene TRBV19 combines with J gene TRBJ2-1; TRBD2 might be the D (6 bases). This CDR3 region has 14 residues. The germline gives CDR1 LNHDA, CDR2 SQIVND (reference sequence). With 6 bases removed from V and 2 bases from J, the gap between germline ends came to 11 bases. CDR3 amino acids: CASRVAATYNEQFF. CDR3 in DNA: TGTGCCAGTAGGGTAGCGGCGACCTACAATGAGCAGTTCTTC.

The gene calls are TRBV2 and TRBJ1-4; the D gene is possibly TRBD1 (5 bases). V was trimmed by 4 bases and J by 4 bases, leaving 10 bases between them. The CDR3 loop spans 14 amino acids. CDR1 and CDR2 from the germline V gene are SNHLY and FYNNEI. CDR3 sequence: CASSAGGNNEKLFF. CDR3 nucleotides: TGTGCCAGCAGTGCCGGGGGGAATAATGAAAAACTGTTTTTT.